Only one count was recorded for the clone carrying this TCR beta chain. Germline is not matched at one junction end, which may reflect a read error. Synthesis of TCR beta cDNA was carried out from about 500 ng total RNA with a constant-region primer. It was through three nested multiplex PCR rounds of slightly modified ARM-PCR that TCR beta libraries arose. Two initial PCR rounds of roughly 10 cycles each paired TRBV1-TRBV30 forward primers with a C-beta reverse primer. In TCRdb, the multiplex PCR reads were re-called with MiXCR into one record per CDR3 protein. The table includes roughly 50,000 distinct CDR3 sequences, about 68% detected once. This specimen belongs to a study of tumor-infiltrating lymphocytes in primary liver carcinoma. In germline, CDR1 is ENHRY, CDR2 SYGVKD. The CDR3 consists of 14 residues. Investigators took RNA and DNA out together from approximately 22-30 mg of unsorted bulk tissue.

The source of this sequence is a man aged 35 to 55 with primary liver carcinoma and hepatitis B virus infection. The chain carries TRBV10-3 and TRBJ2-5; D is ambiguous. The sequenced sample consisted of liver tumor tissue from sampling region 2. As for subset: tumor region T2, inferior pole. CDR3 amino acids: CAISESRNQETQNF. DNA for the CDR3: TGTGCCATCAGTGAGTCTAGGAACCAGGAGACCCAGAACTTC.